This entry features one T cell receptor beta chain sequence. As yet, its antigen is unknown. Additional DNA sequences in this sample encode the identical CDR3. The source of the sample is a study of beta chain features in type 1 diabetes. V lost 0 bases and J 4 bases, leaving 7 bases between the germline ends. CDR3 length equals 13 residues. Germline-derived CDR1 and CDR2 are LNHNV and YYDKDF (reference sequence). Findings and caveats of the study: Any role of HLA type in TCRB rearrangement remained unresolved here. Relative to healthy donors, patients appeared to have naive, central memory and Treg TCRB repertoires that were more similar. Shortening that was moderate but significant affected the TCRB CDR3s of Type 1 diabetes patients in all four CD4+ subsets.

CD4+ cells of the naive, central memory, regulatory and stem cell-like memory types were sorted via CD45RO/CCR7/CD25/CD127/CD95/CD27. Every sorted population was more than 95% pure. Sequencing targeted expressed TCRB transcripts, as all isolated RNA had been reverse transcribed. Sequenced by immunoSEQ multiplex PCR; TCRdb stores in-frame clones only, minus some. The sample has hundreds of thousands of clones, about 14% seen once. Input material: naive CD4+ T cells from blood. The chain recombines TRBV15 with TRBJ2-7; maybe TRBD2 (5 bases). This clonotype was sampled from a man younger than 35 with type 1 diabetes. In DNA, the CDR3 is TGTGCCACCAGCAGAGATCGGACTTACGAGCAGTACTTC. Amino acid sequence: CATSRDRTYEQYF. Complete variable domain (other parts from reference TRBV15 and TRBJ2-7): DAMVIQNPRYQVTQFGKPVTLSCSQTLNHNVMYWYQQKSSQAPKLLFHYYDKDFNNEADTPDNFQSRRPNTSFCFLDIRSPGLGDTAMYLCATSRDRTYEQYFGPGTRLTVT.